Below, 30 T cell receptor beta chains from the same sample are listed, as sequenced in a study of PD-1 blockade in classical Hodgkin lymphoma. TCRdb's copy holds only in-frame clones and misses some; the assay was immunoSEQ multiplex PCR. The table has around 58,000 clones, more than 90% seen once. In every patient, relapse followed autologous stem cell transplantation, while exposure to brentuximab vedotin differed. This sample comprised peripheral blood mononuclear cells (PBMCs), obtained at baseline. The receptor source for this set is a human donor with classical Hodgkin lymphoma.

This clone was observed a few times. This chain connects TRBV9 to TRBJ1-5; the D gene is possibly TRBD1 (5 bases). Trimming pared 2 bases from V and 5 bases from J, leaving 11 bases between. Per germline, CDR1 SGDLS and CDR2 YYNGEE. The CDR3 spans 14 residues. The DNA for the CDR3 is TGTGCCAGCAGCGTCGGGGCGTGGGATCAGCCCCAGCATTTT. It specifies CASSVGAWDQPQHF.

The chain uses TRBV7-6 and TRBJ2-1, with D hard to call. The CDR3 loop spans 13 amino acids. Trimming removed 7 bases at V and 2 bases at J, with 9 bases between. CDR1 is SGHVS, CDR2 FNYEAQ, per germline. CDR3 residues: CASTPSPYNEQFF. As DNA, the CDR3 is TGTGCCAGCACGCCCTCCCCCTACAATGAGCAGTTCTTC.

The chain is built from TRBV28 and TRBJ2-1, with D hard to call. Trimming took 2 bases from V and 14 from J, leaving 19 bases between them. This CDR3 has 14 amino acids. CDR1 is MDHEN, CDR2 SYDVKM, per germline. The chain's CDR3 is CASSLGLRLGKEFF. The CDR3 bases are TGTGCCAGCAGTTTAGGTCTCCGACTGGGGAAGGAGTTCTTC.

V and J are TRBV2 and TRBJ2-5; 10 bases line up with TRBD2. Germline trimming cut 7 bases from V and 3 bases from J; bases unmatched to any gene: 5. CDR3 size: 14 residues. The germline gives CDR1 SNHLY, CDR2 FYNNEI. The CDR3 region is CASTVAGGKETQYF. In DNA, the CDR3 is TGTGCCAGCACCGTAGCGGGAGGAAAAGAGACCCAGTACTTC.

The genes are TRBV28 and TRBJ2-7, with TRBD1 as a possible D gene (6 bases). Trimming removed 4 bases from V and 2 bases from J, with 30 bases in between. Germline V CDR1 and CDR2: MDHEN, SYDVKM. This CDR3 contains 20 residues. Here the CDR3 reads CASSSLRASGTIDLTYEQYF. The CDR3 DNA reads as TGTGCCAGCAGTTCCTTACGGGCCTCCGGGACAATCGATTTAACCTACGAGCAGTACTTC.

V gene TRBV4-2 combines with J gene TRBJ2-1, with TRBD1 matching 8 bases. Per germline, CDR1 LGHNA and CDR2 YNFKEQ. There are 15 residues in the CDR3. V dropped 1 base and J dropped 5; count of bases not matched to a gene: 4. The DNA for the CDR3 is TGTGCCAGCAGCCAAGGACAGGGGTCCAACAATGAGCAGTTCTTC. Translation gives CASSQGQGSNNEQFF.

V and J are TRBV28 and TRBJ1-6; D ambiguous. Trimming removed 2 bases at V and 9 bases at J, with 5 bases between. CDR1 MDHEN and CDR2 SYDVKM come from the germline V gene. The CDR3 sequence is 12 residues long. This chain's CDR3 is CASSLAGSPLHF. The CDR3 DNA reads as TGTGCCAGCAGTTTAGCCGGTTCACCCCTCCACTTT. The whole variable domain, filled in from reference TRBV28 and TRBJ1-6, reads DVKVTQSSRYLVKRTGEKVFLECVQDMDHENMFWYRQDPGLGLRLIYFSYDVKMKEKGDIPEGYSVSREKKERFSLILESASTNQTSMYLCASSLAGSPLHFGNGTRLTVT.

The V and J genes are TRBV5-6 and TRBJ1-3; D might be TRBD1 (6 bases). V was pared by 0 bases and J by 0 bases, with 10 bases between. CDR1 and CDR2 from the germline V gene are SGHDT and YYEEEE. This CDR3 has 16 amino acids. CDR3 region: CASSLVRDTSGNTIYF. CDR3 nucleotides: TGTGCCAGCAGCTTGGTGCGGGACACCTCTGGAAACACCATATATTTT.

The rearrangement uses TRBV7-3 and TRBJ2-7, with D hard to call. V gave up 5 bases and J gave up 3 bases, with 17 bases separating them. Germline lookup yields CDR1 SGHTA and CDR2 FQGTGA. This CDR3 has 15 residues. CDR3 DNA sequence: TGTGCCAGCAGCAACGACATAAACACGTACTACGAGCAGTACTTC. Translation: CASSNDINTYYEQYF.

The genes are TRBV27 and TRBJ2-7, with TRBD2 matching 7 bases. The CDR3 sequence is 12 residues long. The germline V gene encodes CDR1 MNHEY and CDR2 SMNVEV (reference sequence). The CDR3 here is CHVSGSSYEQYF. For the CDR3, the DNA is TGTCACGTTAGCGGGTCCTCCTACGAGCAGTACTTC.

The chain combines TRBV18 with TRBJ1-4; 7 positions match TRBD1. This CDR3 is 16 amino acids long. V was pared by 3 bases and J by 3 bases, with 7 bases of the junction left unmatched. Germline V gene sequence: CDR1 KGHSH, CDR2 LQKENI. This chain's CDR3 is CASSPTSGTANEKLFF. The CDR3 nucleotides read TGTGCCAGCTCACCGACTAGTGGGACAGCTAATGAAAAACTGTTTTTT. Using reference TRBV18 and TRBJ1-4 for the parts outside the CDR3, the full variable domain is NAGVMQNPRHLVRRRGQEARLRCSPMKGHSHVYWYRQLPEEGLKFMVYLQKENIIDESGMPKERFSAEFPKEGPSILRIQQVVRGDSAAYFCASSPTSGTANEKLFFGSGTQLSVL.

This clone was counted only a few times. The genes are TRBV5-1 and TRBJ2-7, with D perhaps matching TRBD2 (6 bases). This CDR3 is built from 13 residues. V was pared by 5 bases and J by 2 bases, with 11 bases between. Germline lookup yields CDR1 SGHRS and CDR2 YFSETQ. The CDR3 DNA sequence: TGCGCCAGCAGTACGGGACTTGCCTACGAGCAGTACTTC. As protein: CASSTGLAYEQYF. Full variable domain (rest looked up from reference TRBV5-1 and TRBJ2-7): KAGVTQTPRYLIKTRGQQVTLSCSPISGHRSVSWYQQTPGQGLQFLFEYFSETQRNKGNFPGRFSGRQFSNSRSEMNVSTLELGDSALYLCASSTGLAYEQYFGPGTRLTVT.

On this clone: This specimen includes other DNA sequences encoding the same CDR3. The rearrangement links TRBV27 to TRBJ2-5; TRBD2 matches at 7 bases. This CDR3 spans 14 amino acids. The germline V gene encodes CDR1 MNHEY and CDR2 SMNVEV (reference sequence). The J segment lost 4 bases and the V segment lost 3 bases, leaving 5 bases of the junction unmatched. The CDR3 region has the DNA TGTGCCAGCAGTTTTCAGCGGGAAGGAGAGACCCAGTACTTC. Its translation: CASSFQREGETQYF.

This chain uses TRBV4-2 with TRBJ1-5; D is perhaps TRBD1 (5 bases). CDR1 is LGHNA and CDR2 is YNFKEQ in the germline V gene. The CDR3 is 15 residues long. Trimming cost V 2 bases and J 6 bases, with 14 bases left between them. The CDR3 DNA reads TGTGCCAGCAGCCAAAACGGGGGGGAATTTCAGCCCCAGCATTTT. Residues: CASSQNGGEFQPQHF.

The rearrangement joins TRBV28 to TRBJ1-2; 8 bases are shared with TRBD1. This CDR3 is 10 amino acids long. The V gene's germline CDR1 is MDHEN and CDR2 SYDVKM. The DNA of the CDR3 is TGTGTAACAGGGGGGGAAGGCTACACCTTC. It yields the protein CVTGGEGYTF.

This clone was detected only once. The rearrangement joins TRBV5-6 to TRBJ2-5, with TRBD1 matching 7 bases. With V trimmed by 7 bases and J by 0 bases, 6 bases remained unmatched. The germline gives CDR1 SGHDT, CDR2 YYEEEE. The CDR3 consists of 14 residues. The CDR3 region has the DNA TGTGCCAGCGGAGCGACAGGGAACCAAGAGACCCAGTACTTC. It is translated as CASGATGNQETQYF.

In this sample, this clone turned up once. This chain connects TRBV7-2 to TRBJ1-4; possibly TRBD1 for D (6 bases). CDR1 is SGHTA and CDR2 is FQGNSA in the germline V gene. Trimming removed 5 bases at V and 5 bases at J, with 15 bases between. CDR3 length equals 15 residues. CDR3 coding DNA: TGTGCCAGCAGCCCGAACCGGGACACAAATGAAAAACTGTTTTTT. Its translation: CASSPNRDTNEKLFF.

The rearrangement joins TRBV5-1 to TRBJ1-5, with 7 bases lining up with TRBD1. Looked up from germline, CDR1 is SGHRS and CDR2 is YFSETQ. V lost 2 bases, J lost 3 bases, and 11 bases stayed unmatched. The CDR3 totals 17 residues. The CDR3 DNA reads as TGCGCCAGCAGCTTAGATCCCCTGGGACAGTACAATCAGCCCCAGCATTTT. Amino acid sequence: CASSLDPLGQYNQPQHF.

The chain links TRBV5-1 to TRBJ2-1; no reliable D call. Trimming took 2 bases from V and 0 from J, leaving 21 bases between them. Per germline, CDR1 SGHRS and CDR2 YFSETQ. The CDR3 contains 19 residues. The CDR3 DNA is TGCGCCAGCAGCTTAGTCAGCCACCCGCCTGAGAACTCCTACAATGAGCAGTTCTTC. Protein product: CASSLVSHPPENSYNEQFF. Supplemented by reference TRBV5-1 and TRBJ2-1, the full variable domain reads KAGVTQTPRYLIKTRGQQVTLSCSPISGHRSVSWYQQTPGQGLQFLFEYFSETQRNKGNFPGRFSGRQFSNSRSEMNVSTLELGDSALYLCASSLVSHPPENSYNEQFFGPGTRLTVL.

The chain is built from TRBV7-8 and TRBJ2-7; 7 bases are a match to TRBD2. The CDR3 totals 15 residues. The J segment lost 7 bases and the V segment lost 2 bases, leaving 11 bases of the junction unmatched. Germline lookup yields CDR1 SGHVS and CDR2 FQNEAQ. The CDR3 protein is CASSLNMRGSSEQYF. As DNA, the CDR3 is TGTGCCAGCAGCTTAAACATGCGCGGGAGCTCTGAGCAGTACTTC.

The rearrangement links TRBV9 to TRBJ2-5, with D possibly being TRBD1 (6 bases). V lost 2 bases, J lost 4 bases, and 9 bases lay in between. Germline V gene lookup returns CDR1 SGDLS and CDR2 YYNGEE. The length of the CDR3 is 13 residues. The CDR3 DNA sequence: TGTGCCAGCAGCGTCCAGGGGACAGAGACCCAGTACTTC. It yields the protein CASSVQGTETQYF. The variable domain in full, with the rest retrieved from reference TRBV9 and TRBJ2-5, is DSGVTQTPKHLITATGQRVTLRCSPRSGDLSVYWYQQSLDQGLQFLIQYYNGEERAKGNILERFSAQQFPDLHSELNLSSLELGDSALYFCASSVQGTETQYFGPGTRLLVL.

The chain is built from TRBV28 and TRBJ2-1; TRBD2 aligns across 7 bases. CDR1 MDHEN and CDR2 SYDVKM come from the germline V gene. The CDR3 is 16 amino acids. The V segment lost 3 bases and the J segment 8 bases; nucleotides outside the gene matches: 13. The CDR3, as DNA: TGTGCCAGCAGTTTGGACGTGGGGGGGGTTTTGGATGAGCAGTTCTTC. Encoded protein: CASSLDVGGVLDEQFF. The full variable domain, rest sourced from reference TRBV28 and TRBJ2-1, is DVKVTQSSRYLVKRTGEKVFLECVQDMDHENMFWYRQDPGLGLRLIYFSYDVKMKEKGDIPEGYSVSREKKERFSLILESASTNQTSMYLCASSLDVGGVLDEQFFGPGTRLTVL.

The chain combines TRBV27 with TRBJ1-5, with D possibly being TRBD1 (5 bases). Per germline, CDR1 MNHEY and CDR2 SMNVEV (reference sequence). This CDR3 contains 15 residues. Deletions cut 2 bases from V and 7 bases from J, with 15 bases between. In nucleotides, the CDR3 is TGTGCCAGCAGTTTAGGTGGGGGGTTGGGGCAGCCCCAGCATTTT. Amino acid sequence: CASSLGGGLGQPQHF.

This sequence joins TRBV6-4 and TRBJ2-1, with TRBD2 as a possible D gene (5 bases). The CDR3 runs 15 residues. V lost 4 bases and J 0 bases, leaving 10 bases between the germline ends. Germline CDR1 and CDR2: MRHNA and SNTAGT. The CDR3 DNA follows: TGTGCCAGCAGTGTACTAGGAGGCTCCTACAATGAGCAGTTCTTC. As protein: CASSVLGGSYNEQFF.

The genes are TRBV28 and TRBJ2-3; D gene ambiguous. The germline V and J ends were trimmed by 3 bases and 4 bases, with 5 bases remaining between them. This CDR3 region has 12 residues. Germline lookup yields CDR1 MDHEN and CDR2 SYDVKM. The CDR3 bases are TGTGCCAGCAGTTTTGTCGCAGATACGCAGTATTTT. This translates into CASSFVADTQYF.

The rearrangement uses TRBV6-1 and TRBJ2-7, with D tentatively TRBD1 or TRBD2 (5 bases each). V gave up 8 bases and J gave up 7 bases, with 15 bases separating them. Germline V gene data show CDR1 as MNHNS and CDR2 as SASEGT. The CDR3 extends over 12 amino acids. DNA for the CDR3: TGTGCCAGCGGGGACCGTAGGGAAGAGCAGTACTTC. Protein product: CASGDRREEQYF.

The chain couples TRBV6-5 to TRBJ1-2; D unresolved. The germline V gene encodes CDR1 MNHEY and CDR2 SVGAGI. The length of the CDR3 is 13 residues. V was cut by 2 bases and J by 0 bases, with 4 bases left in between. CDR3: CASSYTPNYGYTF. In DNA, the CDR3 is TGTGCCAGCAGTTACACCCCTAACTATGGCTACACCTTC.

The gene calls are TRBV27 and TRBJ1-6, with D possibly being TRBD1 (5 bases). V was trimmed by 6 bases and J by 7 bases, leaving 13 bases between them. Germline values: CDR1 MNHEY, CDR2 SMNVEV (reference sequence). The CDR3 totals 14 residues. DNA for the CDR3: TGTGCCAGCAGGTGGGTCGGGGGAAATTCACCCCTCCACTTT. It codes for CASRWVGGNSPLHF.

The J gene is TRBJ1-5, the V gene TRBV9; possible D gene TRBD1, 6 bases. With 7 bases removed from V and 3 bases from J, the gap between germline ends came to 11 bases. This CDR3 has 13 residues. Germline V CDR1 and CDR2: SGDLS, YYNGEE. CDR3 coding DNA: TGTGCCAGCGGCCGGGACACCAATCAGCCCCAGCATTTT. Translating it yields CASGRDTNQPQHF.

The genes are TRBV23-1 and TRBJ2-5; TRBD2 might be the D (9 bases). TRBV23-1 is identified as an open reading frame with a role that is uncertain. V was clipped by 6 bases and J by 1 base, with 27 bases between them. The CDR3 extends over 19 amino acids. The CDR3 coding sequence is TGCGCCAGCAGCTCCACTCTAGCGGGACAGGCTGCCGGCCAAGAGACCCAGTACTTC. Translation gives CASSSTLAGQAAGQETQYF.